This section outlines one TCR beta chain sequence together with its context. The data were taken from a study of CD8 T cells in Susac syndrome. Reverse transcription of about 0.45 to 1 ug RNA was performed with random hexamers. Amplification of TCR beta CDR3 was carried out by immunoSEQ multiplex PCR, which covered 54 Vbeta and 13 Jbeta segments. TCRdb independently ran MiXCR on the immunoSEQ multiplex PCR reads; one entry per CDR3 protein. The table records around 160,000 distinct CDR3 sequences, just over 90% of them present only once. The CDR3 covers 15 residues. Germline CDR1 is LGHDT and CDR2 is YNNKEL (reference sequence). The J segment lost 1 base and the V segment lost 5 bases, leaving 5 bases of the junction unmatched.

The V gene is TRBV3-1, the J gene TRBJ2-3; 8 bases agree with TRBD2. This TCR was recovered from a human donor in good health. Sequencing was done on a sample of CD4+ T cells from PBMCs. The CDR3 sequence is CASSAVTSGTDTQYF. The CDR3 bases are TGTGCCAGCAGCGCCGTGACTAGCGGCACAGATACGCAGTATTTT.